These 20 T cell receptor beta chains originate from one sample sequenced in a study of Graves' ophthalmopathy and Graves' hyperthyroidism. TCR beta CDR3 amplification used RNA transcripts. HTBI primers were used in a first-round RT-PCR, which preceded a second-round multiplex PCR. TCRdb re-derived calls from the multiplex PCR reads in MiXCR, one entry per CDR3 protein. Of 500,000 to 700,000 distinct CDR3 sequences listed, under 45% are singletons. Sample: peripheral blood or thyroid tissue (not recorded which). The receptors come from an adult man with Graves' hyperthyroidism.

There are many counts of this clonotype. J is TRBJ1-5 and V is TRBV15, with 7 positions matching TRBD1. This CDR3 is 13 amino acids long. V lost 3 bases and J lost 7; bases outside the gene matches: 3. Germline CDR1 LNHNV, CDR2 YYDKDF (reference sequence). The CDR3 sequence: CATSSDRVQPQHF. As DNA, the CDR3 is TGTGCCACCAGCAGCGACAGGGTACAGCCCCAGCATTTT.

This clonotype appeared a few times. The CDR3 DNA is TGTGCCAGCAGCCCTGGACAGGGGCGCTCTGAAGCTTTCTTT. This sequence encodes CASSPGQGRSEAFF. The genes are TRBV10-3 and TRBJ1-1; 9 bases line up with TRBD1. Germline CDR1 reads ENHRY; CDR2 reads SYGVKD. J was trimmed by 6 bases and V by 10 bases; bases with no gene match: 12. CDR3 length equals 14 residues.

A remark on this clonotype: A read error may explain this, as a much larger clone is one base away. Here the CDR3 DNA reads TGCAGTGCTAGATTCATCCCACCGGGACAGGGCTCCCCTAACTGTGGCTACACCTTC. Translation: CSARFIPPGQGSPNCGYTF. This rearrangement joins TRBV20-1 to TRBJ1-2, with 9 bases fitting TRBD1. In germline, CDR1 is DFQATT, CDR2 SNEGSKA (reference sequence). The CDR3 totals 19 residues.

The chain has TRBV6-5 and TRBJ2-7; 10 bases line up with TRBD2. Germline loops: CDR1 MNHEY, CDR2 SVGAGI. The V and J ends lost 6 bases and 4 bases, in that order; junction bases with no gene match: 12. The CDR3 runs 16 residues. CDR3 coding DNA: TGTGCCAGCAGCAGATCCTCCGGGACTAGCGTTTACGAGCAGTACTTC. This gives the protein CASSRSSGTSVYEQYF.

This clonotype was counted at least ten times. This rearrangement joins TRBV6-5 to TRBJ2-5; the D is unclear. V was trimmed by 1 base and J by 1 base, leaving 4 bases between them. CDR3 length: 13 residues. Germline CDR1 and CDR2: MNHEY and SVGAGI. CDR3 region: CASSYYFQETQYF. DNA of the CDR3: TGTGCCAGCAGTTACTACTTCCAAGAGACCCAGTACTTC.

The table lists this clonotype with many counts. The chain combines TRBV11-3 with TRBJ2-6; D is perhaps TRBD1 (7 bases). This CDR3 has 19 residues. Germline V gives CDR1 SGHNT, CDR2 YENEEA. Trimming removed 1 base from V and 3 bases from J, with 19 bases in between. CDR3: CASSLVLRRGRSGANVLTF. CDR3 nucleotides: TGTGCCAGCAGCTTAGTGTTGAGGAGGGGGCGAAGTGGGGCCAACGTCCTGACTTTC.

This clonotype was recorded once. One end of the junction varies from germline; a read error may be responsible. The V and J genes are TRBV20-1 and TRBJ2-7; D is perhaps TRBD1 or TRBD2 (5 bases each). The CDR3 is 9 residues long. Germline-derived CDR1 and CDR2 are DFQATT and SNEGSKA (reference sequence). The CDR3 is CSAMTVGGF. The CDR3 region has the DNA TGCAGTGCTATGACGGTTGGGGGTTTC.

The V and J genes are TRBV20-1 and TRBJ2-7, with 8 bases fitting TRBD1. Germline V gene lookup returns CDR1 DFQATT and CDR2 SNEGSKA (reference sequence). This CDR3 contains 15 residues. V gave up 1 base and J gave up 5 bases; unmatched junction bases: 10. The CDR3 sequence: CSARASGTGAHEQYF. The CDR3 DNA reads as TGCAGTGCTAGAGCCTCCGGGACAGGAGCCCACGAGCAGTACTTC.

This clonotype was recorded once. A much bigger clone sits one base away, suggesting this may be a read error. As DNA, the CDR3 is TGTGCCGGCAGCTTAGTTCTGTCCCGCCAAGAGACCCAGTACTTC. This codes for CAGSLVLSRQETQYF. This chain joins TRBV11-2 and TRBJ2-5, with unresolved D. CDR3 size: 15 residues. Germline CDR1 reads SGHAT; CDR2 reads FQNNGV.

This clonotype was observed at least ten times. The chain employs TRBV20-1 and TRBJ2-7; TRBD1 matches 7 bases. Trimming removed 2 bases from V and 4 bases from J; junction bases left unmatched: 8. The CDR3 runs to 14 residues. Germline V gives CDR1 DFQATT, CDR2 SNEGSKA (reference sequence). The CDR3 protein is CSARRGQLAYEQYF. CDR3 sequence (DNA): TGCAGTGCTAGAAGGGGACAGCTCGCTTACGAGCAGTACTTC.

This clonotype was counted ten times or more. This sequence joins TRBV7-8 and TRBJ2-5; D is unclear. Germline loops: CDR1 SGHVS, CDR2 FQNEAQ. The CDR3 contains 14 residues. V was shortened by 1 base and J by 1 base, with 7 bases between the two germline ends. CDR3 DNA: TGTGCCAGCAGCTTAGAGGGTGTCCAAGAGACCCAGTACTTC. Its protein product is CASSLEGVQETQYF.

V and J are TRBV30 and TRBJ1-2, with TRBD1 as a possible D gene (5 bases). Looked up from germline, CDR1 is GTSNPN and CDR2 is SVGIG (reference sequence). Deletions cut 1 base from V and 6 bases from J, with 12 bases between. CDR3 length: 13 amino acids. Here the CDR3 DNA reads TGTGCCTGGAGTGCTTCGGGGACCCATGGCTACACCTTC. This gives the protein CAWSASGTHGYTF.

The genes are TRBV14 and TRBJ2-7, with a weak D call TRBD2 (6 bases). Germline CDR1 reads SGHDN; CDR2 reads FVKESK. This CDR3 region has 19 residues. The V and J ends lost 0 bases and 0 bases respectively, with 21 bases between them. The CDR3 DNA reads as TGTGCCAGCAGCCAAGATCCCCTTAATTCATGGAGGGACTCCTACGAGCAGTACTTC. Translated, it gives CASSQDPLNSWRDSYEQYF. Looking up the rest from reference TRBV14 and TRBJ2-7 gives the full variable domain: EAGVTQFPSHSVIEKGQTVTLRCDPISGHDNLYWYRRVMGKEIKFLLHFVKESKQDESGMPNNRFLAERTGGTYSTLKVQPAELEDSGVYFCASSQDPLNSWRDSYEQYFGPGTRLTVT.

At least ten counts were recorded for this clonotype. V usage is TRBV2 and J usage is TRBJ1-1, with D unresolved. CDR1 is SNHLY and CDR2 is FYNNEI in the germline V gene. This CDR3 has 12 residues. V was cut by 2 bases and J by 4 bases, with 5 bases left in between. The CDR3 region is CASSETATEAFF. In DNA form, the CDR3 reads TGTGCCAGCAGTGAAACAGCCACTGAAGCTTTCTTT.

This clonotype was found many times. This CDR3 reads CASRTSGVSYEQYF. CDR3 in DNA: TGTGCCAGCAGGACTAGCGGGGTCTCCTACGAGCAGTACTTC. J is TRBJ2-7 and V is TRBV2; 11 bases are a match to TRBD2. This CDR3 spans 14 amino acids. Germline lookup yields CDR1 SNHLY and CDR2 FYNNEI. Trimming removed 6 bases from V and 0 bases from J; junction bases left unmatched: 1.

This clonotype occurred many times. The chain has TRBV24-1 and TRBJ1-2; D gene unclear. CDR1 is KGHDR and CDR2 is SFDVKD in the germline V gene. Trimming pared 6 bases from V and 0 bases from J, leaving 7 bases between. The CDR3 extends over 13 amino acids. The CDR3: CATSKQTNYGYTF. The CDR3 bases are TGTGCCACCAGTAAACAGACTAACTATGGCTACACCTTC.

This clonotype was detected only a few times. This rearrangement joins TRBV5-4 to TRBJ1-2; no clear D. The CDR3 is 16 residues long. V lost 0 bases and J 4 bases, leaving 16 bases between the germline ends. The germline gives CDR1 SGHNT, CDR2 YYREEE (reference sequence). CDR3: CASSLAVIGVAYGYTF. The CDR3 DNA sequence: TGTGCCAGCAGCTTGGCTGTCATCGGGGTTGCCTATGGCTACACCTTC.

In its sample, this clonotype was seen many times. The chain carries TRBV13 and TRBJ2-5, with 8 bases aligning to TRBD2. CDR3 size: 15 residues. V lost 1 base to trimming and J lost 6 bases; unmatched junction nucleotides: 7. Germline loops: CDR1 PRHDT, CDR2 FYEKMQ (reference sequence). CDR3 sequence reads: CASSLVSGGGKTQYF. In DNA form, the CDR3 reads TGTGCCAGCAGCTTAGTAAGCGGGGGAGGGAAGACCCAGTACTTC.

J is TRBJ1-4 and V is TRBV13, with 8 bases aligning to TRBD1. This CDR3 region has 14 residues. Losses at the gene ends were 5 bases for V and 7 bases for J; bases not matched to a gene: 6. CDR1 is PRHDT, CDR2 FYEKMQ, per germline (reference sequence). The CDR3 sequence: CASSDTDRGEKLFF. CDR3 sequence (DNA): TGTGCCAGCAGCGATACCGACAGGGGTGAAAAACTGTTTTTT.

On this clonotype: The DNA is left out, because the CDR3 cannot be placed on it with certainty; the CDR3 is given as TCRdb lists it. The J gene is TRBJ1-4, the V gene TRBV7-9; TRBD1 is the table's D call, not checked against the DNA. The CDR3 length equals 14 residues, ends included. From germline, CDR1 is SEHNR and CDR2 FQNEAQ (reference sequence). The CDR3: CASSFRDRGKNCFF.